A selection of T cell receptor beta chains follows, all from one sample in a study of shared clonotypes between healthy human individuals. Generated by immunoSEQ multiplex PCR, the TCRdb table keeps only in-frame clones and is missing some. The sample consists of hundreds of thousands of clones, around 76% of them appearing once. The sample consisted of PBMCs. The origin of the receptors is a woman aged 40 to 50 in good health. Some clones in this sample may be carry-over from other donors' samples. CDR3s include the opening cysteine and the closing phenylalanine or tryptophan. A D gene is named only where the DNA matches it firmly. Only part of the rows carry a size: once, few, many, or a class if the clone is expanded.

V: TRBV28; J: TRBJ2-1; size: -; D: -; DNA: TGTGCCAGCAGCGCACACCAGGAGATTCTCTACAATGAGCAGTTCTTC; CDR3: CASSAHQEILYNEQFF
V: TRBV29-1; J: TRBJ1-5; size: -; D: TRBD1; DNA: TGCAGCGTTGAGACAGGGAGCAATCAGCCCCAGCATTTT; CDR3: CSVETGSNQPQHF
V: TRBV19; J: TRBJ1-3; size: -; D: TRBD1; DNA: TGTGCCAGTAGTATAGATCACGTCTCCACCCAGGGGGCTAGTGGAAACACCATATATTTT; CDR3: CASSIDHVSTQGASGNTIYF
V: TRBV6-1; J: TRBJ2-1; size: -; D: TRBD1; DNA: TGTGCCAGTAGGACAGGGTTCTACAATGAGCAGTTCTTC; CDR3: CASRTGFYNEQFF
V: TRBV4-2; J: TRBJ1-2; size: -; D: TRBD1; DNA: TGTGCCAGCAGCCAAGACAGGGGGCCAAGTGGGAATGGCTACACCTTC; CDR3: CASSQDRGPSGNGYTF
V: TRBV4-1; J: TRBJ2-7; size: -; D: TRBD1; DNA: TGCGCCAGCAGCCAGCTAGGGACAGGGAGGTCCTACGAGCAGTACTTC; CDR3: CASSQLGTGRSYEQYF
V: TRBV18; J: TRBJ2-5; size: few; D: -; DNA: TGTGCCAGCTCACCAGACAGGGGAGGGGAGACCCAGTACTTC; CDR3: CASSPDRGGETQYF
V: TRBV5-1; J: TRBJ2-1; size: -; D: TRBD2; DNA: TGCGCCAGCTCTCGGAGCGGGGCCTACAATGAGCAGTTCTTC; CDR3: CASSRSGAYNEQFF
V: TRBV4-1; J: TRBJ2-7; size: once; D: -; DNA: TGCGCCAGCAGCCAGGGGGCGGTGGTCTCCTTCTACGAGCAGTACTTC; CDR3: CASSQGAVVSFYEQYF
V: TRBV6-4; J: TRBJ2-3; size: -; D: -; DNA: TGTGCCAGCAGTGAGGGCGGAGGGGACACAGATACGCAGTATTTT; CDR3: CASSEGGGDTDTQYF
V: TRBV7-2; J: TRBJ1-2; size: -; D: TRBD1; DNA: TGTGCCAGCAGCTTAGCCAGATTACAGGGGATCGGTTATGGCTACACCTTC; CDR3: CASSLARLQGIGYGYTF
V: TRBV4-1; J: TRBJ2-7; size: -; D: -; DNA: TGCGCCAGCAGCCGTCGGATGACGGAAGAGCAGTACTTC; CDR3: CASSRRMTEEQYF
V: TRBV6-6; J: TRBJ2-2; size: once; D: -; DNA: TGTGCCAGCAGTTTCACAGGATTCACCGGGGAGCTGTTTTTT; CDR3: CASSFTGFTGELFF
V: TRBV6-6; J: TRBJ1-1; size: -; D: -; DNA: TGTGCCAGCAGTTACTCGCTCACCACTGAAGCTTTCTTT; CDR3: CASSYSLTTEAFF
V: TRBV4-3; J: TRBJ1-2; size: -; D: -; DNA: TGCGCCAGCAGCCAAGCAGGGGCCGGCTATGGCTACACCTTC; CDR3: CASSQAGAGYGYTF
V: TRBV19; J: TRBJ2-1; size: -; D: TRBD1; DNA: TGTGCCAGTACCCTGAGGACAGGGGTAACTGAGCAGTTCTTC; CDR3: CASTLRTGVTEQFF
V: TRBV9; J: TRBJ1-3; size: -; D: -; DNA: TGTGCCAGCAGCGCCCCTCTCGACGGAGGAAACACCATATATTTT; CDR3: CASSAPLDGGNTIYF
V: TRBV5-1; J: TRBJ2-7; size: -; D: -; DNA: TGCGCCAGCAGCCCGGACAGTTCAGCCTCCTACGAGCAGTACTTC; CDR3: CASSPDSSASYEQYF
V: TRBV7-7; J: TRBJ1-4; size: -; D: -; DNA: TGTGCTAGCAGCTCCCAACCTGGTGAAAAACTGTTTTTT; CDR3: CASSSQPGEKLFF
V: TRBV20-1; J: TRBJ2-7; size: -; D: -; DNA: TGCAGCGTAGCGCAACCCTACGAGCAGTACTTC; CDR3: CSVAQPYEQYF
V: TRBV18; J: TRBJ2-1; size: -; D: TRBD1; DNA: TGTGCCAGCTGCACCGGGACAGAATACAATGAGCAGTTCTTC; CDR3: CASCTGTEYNEQFF
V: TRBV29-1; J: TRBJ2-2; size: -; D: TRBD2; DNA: TGCAGCGCCGGGGGACTAGCGGGAGTGGGTACCGGGGAGCTGTTTTTT; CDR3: CSAGGLAGVGTGELFF
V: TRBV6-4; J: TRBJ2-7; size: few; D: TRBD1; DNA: TGTGCCAGCAGATTGAGGGGACAGGGGATTTTTTACGAGCAGTACTTC; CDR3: CASRLRGQGIFYEQYF
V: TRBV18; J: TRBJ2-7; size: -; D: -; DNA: TGTGCCAGCTCACCACCGGCAGGGGAGCACGAGCAGTACTTC; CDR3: CASSPPAGEHEQYF
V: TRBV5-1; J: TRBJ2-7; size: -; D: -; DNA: TGCGCCAGCAGCTTGACAGGGAGTCCCGCCTACGAGCAGTACTTC; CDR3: CASSLTGSPAYEQYF
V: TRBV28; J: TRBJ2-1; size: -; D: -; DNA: TGTGCCAGCAGGCTCGGGAATTCCTACAATGAGCAGTTCTTC; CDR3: CASRLGNSYNEQFF
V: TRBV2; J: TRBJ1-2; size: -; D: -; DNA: TGTGCCAGCACTCTGTTCCAGATTCATGGCTACACCTTC; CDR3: CASTLFQIHGYTF
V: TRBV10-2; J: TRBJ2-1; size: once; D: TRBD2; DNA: TGCGCCAGCAGTGAGTTCCAGGATAACTCGGGACTAGCGGACAATGAGCAGTTCTTC; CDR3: CASSEFQDNSGLADNEQFF
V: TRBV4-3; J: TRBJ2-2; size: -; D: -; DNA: TGCGCCAGCAGCCAAGAGGTCCTGTTTTTGGGCGGGGAGCTGTTTTTT; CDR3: CASSQEVLFLGGELFF
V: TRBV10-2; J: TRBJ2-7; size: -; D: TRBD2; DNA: TGCGCCAGCAGAAACGGACTAGCGGTAGTGTACGAGCAGTACTTC; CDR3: CASRNGLAVVYEQYF
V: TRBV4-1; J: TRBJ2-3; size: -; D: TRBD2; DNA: TGCGCCAGCAGCCAAGATATTCGGAGGGCTAGCGGGAGACCAGATACGCAGTATTTT; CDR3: CASSQDIRRASGRPDTQYF
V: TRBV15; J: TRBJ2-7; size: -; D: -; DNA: TGTGCCACCAGCAGGCACCGGGACACAACCTACGAGCAGTACTTC; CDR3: CATSRHRDTTYEQYF
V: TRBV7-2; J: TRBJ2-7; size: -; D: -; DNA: TGTGCCAGCAGCATCAACGGGGATAACGAGCAGTACTTC; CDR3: CASSINGDNEQYF
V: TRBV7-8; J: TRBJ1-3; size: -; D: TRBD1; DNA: TGTGCCAGCAGCTTAGGAGGGGGCGCTTTCCCAGCGGGAGGAAACACCATATATTTT; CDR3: CASSLGGGAFPAGGNTIYF
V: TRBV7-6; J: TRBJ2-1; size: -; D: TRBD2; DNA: TGTGCCAGCAGCCTAGGGGGTAACCTAGCGGGAGCATACAATGAGCAGTTCTTC; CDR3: CASSLGGNLAGAYNEQFF
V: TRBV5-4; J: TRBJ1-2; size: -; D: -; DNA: TGTGCCAGCAGCTTGTTGGCCGTGGGAGTTAACTATGGCTACACCTTC; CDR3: CASSLLAVGVNYGYTF
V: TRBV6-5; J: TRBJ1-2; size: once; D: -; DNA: TGTGCCAGCAGTTACTCCGGGGTTGGCTACACCTTC; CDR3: CASSYSGVGYTF
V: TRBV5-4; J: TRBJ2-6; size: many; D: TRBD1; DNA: TGTGCCAGCAGCTTACCGGGACAGATTTCTGGGGCCAACGTCCTGACTTTC; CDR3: CASSLPGQISGANVLTF
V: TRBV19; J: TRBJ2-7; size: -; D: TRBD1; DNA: TGTGCCAGTAGTTCGACAGGGCCTTGGGAGCAGTACTTC; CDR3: CASSSTGPWEQYF
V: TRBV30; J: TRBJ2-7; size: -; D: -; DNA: TGTGCCTGGAGCGCGATGGGCAGGGCCGCCTACGAGCAGTACTTC; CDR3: CAWSAMGRAAYEQYF
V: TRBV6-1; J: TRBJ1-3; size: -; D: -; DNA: TGTGCCAGCAGTGAGATAGACTCTGGAAACACCATATATTTT; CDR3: CASSEIDSGNTIYF
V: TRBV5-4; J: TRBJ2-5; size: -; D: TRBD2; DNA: TGTGCCAGCAGCGGGAGGGCAGAGACCCAGTACTTC; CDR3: CASSGRAETQYF
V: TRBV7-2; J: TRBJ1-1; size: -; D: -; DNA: TGTGCCAGCAGCTTAATTCGGAGGGCTGAAGCTTTCTTT; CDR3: CASSLIRRAEAFF
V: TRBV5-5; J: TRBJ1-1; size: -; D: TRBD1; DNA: TGTGCCAGCAGCTCCTACAGGGGGCGCGGGATGAACACTGAAGCTTTCTTT; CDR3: CASSSYRGRGMNTEAFF
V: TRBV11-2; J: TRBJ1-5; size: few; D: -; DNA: TGTGCCAGCAGCTTCAGTGGGAATAGCAATCAGCCCCAGCATTTT; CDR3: CASSFSGNSNQPQHF
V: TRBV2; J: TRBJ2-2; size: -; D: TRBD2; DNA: TGTGCCAGCAGTCAACGGACTAGCGGGACTAACACCCGGGGCACCGGGGAGCTGTTTTTT; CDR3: CASSQRTSGTNTRGTGELFF
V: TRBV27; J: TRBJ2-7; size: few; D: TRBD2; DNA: TGTGCCAGCAGTTCTAGCGGGTTCTACGAGCAGTACTTC; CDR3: CASSSSGFYEQYF
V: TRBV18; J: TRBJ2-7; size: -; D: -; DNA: TGTGCCAGCTCACCATTCACGGATACCTACGAGCAGTACTTC; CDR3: CASSPFTDTYEQYF
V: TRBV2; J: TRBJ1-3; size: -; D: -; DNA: TGTGCCAGCAGTGAAGTCAGCGGAAACACCATATATTTT; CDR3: CASSEVSGNTIYF
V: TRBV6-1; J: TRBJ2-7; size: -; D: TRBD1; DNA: TGTGCCAGCAGTGAGGTCAGGGGGTACGAGCAGTACTTC; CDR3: CASSEVRGYEQYF
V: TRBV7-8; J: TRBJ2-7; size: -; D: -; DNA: TGTGCCAGCAGCTTGGGACGGGGGAACTACGAGCAGTACTTC; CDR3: CASSLGRGNYEQYF